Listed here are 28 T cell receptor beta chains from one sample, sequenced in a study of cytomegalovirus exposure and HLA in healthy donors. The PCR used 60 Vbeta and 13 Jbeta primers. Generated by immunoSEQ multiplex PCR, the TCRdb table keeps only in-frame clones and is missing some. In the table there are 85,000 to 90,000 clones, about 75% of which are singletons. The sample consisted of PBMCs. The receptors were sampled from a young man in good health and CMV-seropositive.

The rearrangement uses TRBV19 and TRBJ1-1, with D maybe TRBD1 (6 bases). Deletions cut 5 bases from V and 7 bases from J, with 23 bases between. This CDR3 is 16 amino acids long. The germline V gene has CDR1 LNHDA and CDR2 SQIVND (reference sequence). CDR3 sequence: CASSWGRTDPRVEAFF. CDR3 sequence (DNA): TGTGCCAGTAGTTGGGGCCGGACAGACCCTAGGGTTGAAGCTTTCTTT.

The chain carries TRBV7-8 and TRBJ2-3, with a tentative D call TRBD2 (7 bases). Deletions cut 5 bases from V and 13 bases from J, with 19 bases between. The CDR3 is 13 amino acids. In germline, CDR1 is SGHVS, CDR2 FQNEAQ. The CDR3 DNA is TGTGCCAGCAGCCCTGGACTGGGAGGGGGGGAGTATTTT. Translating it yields CASSPGLGGGEYF. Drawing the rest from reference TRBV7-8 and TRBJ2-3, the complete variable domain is GAGVSQSPRYKVAKRGQDVALRCDPISGHVSLFWYQQALGQGPEFLTYFQNEAQLDKSGLPSDRFFAERPEGSVSTLKIQRTQQEDSAVYLCASSPGLGGGEYFGPGTRLTVL.

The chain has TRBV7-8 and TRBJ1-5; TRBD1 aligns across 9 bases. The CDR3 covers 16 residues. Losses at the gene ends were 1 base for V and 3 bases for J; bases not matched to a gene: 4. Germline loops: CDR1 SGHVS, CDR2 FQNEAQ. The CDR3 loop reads CASSLVGDRANQPQHF. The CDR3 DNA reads TGTGCCAGCAGCTTAGTAGGGGACAGGGCCAATCAGCCCCAGCATTTT.

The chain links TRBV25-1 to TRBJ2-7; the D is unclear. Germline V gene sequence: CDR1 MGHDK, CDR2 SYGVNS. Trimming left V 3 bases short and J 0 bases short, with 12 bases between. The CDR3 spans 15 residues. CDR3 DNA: TGTGCCAGCAGTGATTCACTAAAGAGCTCCTACGAGCAGTACTTC. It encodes CASSDSLKSSYEQYF.

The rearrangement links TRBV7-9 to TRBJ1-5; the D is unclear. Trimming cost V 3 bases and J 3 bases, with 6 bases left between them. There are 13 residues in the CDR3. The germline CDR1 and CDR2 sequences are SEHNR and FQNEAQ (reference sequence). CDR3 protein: CASSLGVNQPQHF. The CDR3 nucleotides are TGTGCCAGCAGCTTGGGAGTCAATCAGCCCCAGCATTTT.

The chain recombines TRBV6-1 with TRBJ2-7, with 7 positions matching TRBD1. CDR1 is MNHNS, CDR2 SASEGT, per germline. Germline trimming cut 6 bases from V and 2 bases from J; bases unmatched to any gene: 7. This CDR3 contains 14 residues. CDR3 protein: CASRGTVPPYEQYF. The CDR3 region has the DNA TGTGCCAGCAGAGGGACAGTACCCCCCTACGAGCAGTACTTC.

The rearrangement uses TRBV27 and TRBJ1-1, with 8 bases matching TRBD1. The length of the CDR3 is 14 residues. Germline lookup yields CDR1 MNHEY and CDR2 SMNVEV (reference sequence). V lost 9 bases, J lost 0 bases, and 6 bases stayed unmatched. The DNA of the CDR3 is TGTGCCAGTTACCGGGACAGGATGAACACTGAAGCTTTCTTT. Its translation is CASYRDRMNTEAFF.

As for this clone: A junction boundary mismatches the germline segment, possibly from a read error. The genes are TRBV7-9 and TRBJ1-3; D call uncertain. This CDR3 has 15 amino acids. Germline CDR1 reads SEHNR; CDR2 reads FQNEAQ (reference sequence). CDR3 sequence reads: CSSSLAPVSANTIYF. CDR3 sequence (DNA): TGTTCCAGCAGCTTAGCCCCTGTAAGCGCGAACACCATATATTTT.

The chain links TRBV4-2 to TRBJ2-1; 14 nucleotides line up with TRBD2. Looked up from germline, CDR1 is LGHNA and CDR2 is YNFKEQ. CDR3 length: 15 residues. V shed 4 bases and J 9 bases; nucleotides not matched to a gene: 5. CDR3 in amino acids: CASSRLAGGPGEQFF. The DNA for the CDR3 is TGTGCCAGCAGCCGACTAGCGGGGGGGCCCGGTGAGCAGTTCTTC.

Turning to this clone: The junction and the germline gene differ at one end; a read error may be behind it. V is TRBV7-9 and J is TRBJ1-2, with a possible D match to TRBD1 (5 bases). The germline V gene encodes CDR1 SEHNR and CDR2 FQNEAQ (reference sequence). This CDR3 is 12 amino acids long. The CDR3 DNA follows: TGTTCCAGCAGCTTAGACAGATATGGCTACACCTTC. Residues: CSSSLDRYGYTF.

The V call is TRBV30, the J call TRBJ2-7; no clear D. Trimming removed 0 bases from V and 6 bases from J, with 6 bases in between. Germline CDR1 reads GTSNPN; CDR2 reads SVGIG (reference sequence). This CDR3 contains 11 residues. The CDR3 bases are TGTGCCTGGAGTGTTGGCCTCGAGCAGTACTTC. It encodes CAWSVGLEQYF. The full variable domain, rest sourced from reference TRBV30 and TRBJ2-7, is SQTIHQWPATLVQPVGSPLSLECTVEGTSNPNLYWYRQAAGRGLQLLFYSVGIGQISSEVPQNLSASRPQDRQFILSSKKLLLSDSGFYLCAWSVGLEQYFGPGTRLTVT.

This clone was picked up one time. CDR3 sequence (DNA): TGCGCCAGCAGACCCGACCCACCTAGGAATTACGAGCAGTACTTC. Translated, it gives CASRPDPPRNYEQYF. The chain has TRBV5-1 and TRBJ2-7; D remains unclear. CDR1 and CDR2 from the germline V gene are SGHRS and YFSETQ. Trimming left V 5 bases short and J 4 bases short, with 19 bases between. CDR3 length equals 15 residues.

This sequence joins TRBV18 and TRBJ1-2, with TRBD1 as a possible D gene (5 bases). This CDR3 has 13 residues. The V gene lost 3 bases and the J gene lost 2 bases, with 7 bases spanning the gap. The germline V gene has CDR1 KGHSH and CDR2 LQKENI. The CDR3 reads CASSPTENYGYTF. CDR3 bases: TGTGCCAGCTCACCGACAGAGAACTATGGCTACACCTTC. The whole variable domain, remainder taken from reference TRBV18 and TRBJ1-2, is NAGVMQNPRHLVRRRGQEARLRCSPMKGHSHVYWYRQLPEEGLKFMVYLQKENIIDESGMPKERFSAEFPKEGPSILRIQQVVRGDSAAYFCASSPTENYGYTFGSGTRLTVV.

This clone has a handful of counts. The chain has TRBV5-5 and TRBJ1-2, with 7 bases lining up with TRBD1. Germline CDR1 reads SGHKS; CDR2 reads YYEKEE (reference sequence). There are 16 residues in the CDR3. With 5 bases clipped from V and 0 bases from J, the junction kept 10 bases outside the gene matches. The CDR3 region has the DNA TGTGCCAGCAGAAAGGACAGGCTGGATCCTAACTATGGCTACACCTTC. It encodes CASRKDRLDPNYGYTF.

The CDR3 bases are TGCGCCAGCAACAAGGACAGGGACCTCTCCTACGAGCAGTACTTC. Amino acid sequence: CASNKDRDLSYEQYF. V gene TRBV5-1 combines with J gene TRBJ2-7; 8 bases map to TRBD1. V lost 6 bases and J lost 0; bases outside the gene matches: 8. CDR3 length: 15 residues. Germline CDR1 is SGHRS and CDR2 is YFSETQ.

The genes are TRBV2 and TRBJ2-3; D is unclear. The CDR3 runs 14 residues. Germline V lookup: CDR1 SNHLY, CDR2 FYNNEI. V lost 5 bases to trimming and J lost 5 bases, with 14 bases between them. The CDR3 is CASSYPLPRDTQYF. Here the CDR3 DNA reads TGTGCCAGCAGTTACCCCCTCCCCAGAGATACGCAGTATTTT.

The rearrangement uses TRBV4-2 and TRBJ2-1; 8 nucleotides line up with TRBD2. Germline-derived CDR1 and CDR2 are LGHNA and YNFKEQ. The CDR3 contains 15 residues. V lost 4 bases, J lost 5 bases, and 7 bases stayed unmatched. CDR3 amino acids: CASSRLSGSNNEQFF. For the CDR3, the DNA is TGTGCCAGCAGCCGCCTAAGCGGGAGCAACAATGAGCAGTTCTTC.

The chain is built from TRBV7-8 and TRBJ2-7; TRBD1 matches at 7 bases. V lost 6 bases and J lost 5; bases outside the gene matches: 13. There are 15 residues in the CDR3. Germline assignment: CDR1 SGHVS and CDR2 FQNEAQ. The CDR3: CASRQGSGSTHEQYF. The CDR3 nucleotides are TGTGCCAGCAGACAGGGGTCGGGCTCCACCCACGAGCAGTACTTC.

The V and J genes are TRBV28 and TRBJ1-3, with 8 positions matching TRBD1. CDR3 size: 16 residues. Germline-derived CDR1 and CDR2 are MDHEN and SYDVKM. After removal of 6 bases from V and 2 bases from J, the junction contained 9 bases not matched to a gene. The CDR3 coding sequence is TGTGCCAGCAGCGGCCCAGGGGGCTTAACTGGAAACACCATATATTTT. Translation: CASSGPGGLTGNTIYF.

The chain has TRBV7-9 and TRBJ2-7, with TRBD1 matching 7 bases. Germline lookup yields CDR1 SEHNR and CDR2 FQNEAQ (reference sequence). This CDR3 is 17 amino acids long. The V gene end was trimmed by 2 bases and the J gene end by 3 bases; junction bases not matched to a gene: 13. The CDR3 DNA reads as TGTGCCAGCAGCTTAAAAAGAGCCGGGACAGACCTCTACGAGCAGTACTTC. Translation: CASSLKRAGTDLYEQYF.

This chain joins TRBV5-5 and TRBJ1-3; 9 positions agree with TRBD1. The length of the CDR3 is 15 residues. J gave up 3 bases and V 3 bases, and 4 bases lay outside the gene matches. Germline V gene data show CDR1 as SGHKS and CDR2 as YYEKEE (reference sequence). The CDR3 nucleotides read TGTGCCAGCAGCTCCCTGACAGGGGGTGGAAACACCATATATTTT. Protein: CASSSLTGGGNTIYF.

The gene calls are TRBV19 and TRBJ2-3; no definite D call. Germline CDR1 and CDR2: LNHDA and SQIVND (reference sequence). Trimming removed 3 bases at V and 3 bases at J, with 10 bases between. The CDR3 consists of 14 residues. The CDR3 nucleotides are TGTGCCAGTAGTATGCCCACCGGGACAGATACGCAGTATTTT. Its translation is CASSMPTGTDTQYF.

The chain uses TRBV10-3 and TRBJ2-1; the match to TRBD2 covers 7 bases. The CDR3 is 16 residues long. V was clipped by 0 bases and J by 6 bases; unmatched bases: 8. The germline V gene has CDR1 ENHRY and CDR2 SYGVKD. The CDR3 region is CAISESMIGGGNEQFF. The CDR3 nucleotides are TGTGCCATCAGTGAGTCGATGATTGGGGGGGGCAATGAGCAGTTCTTC.

CDR3 in DNA: TGTGCCAGCTACAACAGGGGTGACGAGCAGTACTTC. The encoded protein is CASYNRGDEQYF. This chain joins TRBV18 and TRBJ2-7; TRBD1 aligns across 7 bases. With V trimmed by 7 bases and J by 5 bases, 5 bases remained unmatched. The CDR3 runs to 12 residues. Germline V gene sequence: CDR1 KGHSH, CDR2 LQKENI. Combining the CDR3 with reference TRBV18 and TRBJ2-7 gives the whole variable domain NAGVMQNPRHLVRRRGQEARLRCSPMKGHSHVYWYRQLPEEGLKFMVYLQKENIIDESGMPKERFSAEFPKEGPSILRIQQVVRGDSAAYFCASYNRGDEQYFGPGTRLTVT.

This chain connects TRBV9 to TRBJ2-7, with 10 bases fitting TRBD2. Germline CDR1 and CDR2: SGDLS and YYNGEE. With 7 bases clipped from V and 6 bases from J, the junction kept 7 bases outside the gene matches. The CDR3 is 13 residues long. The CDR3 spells CASGPAGGLEQYF. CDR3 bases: TGTGCCAGCGGTCCAGCGGGGGGGCTCGAGCAGTACTTC.

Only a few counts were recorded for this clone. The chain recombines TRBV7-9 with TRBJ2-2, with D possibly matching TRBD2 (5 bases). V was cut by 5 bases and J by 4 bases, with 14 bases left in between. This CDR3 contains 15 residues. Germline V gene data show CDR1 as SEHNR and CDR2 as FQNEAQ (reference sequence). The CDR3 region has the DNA TGTGCCAGCAGCCTAAACGGGGTTAGCACCGGGGAGCTGTTTTTT. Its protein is CASSLNGVSTGELFF.

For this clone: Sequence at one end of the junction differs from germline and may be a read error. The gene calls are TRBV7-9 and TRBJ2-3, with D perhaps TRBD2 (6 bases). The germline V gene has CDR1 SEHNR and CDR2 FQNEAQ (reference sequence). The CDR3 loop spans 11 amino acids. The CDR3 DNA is TGTGCCAGCAGCTTATTACTAGCATCCTCGTTT. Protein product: CASSLLLASSF.

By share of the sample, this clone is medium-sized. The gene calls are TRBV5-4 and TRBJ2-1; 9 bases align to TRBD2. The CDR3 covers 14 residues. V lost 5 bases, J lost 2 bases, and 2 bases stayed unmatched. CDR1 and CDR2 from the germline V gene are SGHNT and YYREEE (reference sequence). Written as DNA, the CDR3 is TGTGCCAGCAGGGGCGGGGGGGCCTACAATGAGCAGTTCTTC. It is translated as CASRGGGAYNEQFF.